This T cell receptor beta chain was captured by sequencing in a study of T cell changes during pregnancy in multiple sclerosis. The table came from immunoSEQ multiplex PCR; TCRdb's copy has only in-frame clones and leaves some out. Altogether about 60,000 clones are present, about 94% being singletons, with the ten largest covering 3.2%. Germline V gene lookup returns CDR1 MNHNS and CDR2 SASEGT. Trimming shortened V by 6 bases and J by 0 bases, and 8 bases separated the two germline ends. CDR3 length equals 13 residues. The gene calls are TRBV6-1 and TRBJ1-2; D remains unclear. This sequence originates from a female donor with multiple sclerosis, enrolled in a pregnancy study. Specimen: CD8+ T cells from peripheral blood mononuclear cells, collected in the second trimester of pregnancy. The CDR3 DNA follows: TGTGCCAGCAGCGAAACAGCTAACTATGGCTACACCTTC. It specifies CASSETANYGYTF.